Listed below are T cell receptor beta chains from one sample, sequenced in a study of blood T cell repertoires in COVID-19. Assay used: immunoSEQ multiplex PCR; TCRdb lists only in-frame clones, some missing. The repertoire has about 68,000 clones, 80% to 85% of them found once; the top ten carry more than 8%. Sample: peripheral blood. These receptors came from a man in his forties or fifties with active COVID-19. Both conserved end residues are part of each CDR3. A D gene is named only where the DNA matches it firmly. Only some rows state a clone size, as once, few, many or a class for expanded clones.

>TRBJ1-1|TRBV12-3/TRBV12-4|NA|NA
TGTGCCAGCAGTTTATCCTTGGGCAAGGAAGCTTTCTTT
CASSLSLGKEAFF
>TRBJ2-7|TRBV6-6|NA|NA
TGTGCCAGCAGCCGCGGTCAGGGAGGTGAGCAGTACTTC
CASSRGQGGEQYF
>TRBJ1-2|TRBV10-3|NA|TRBD1
TGTGCCACTAATACAGGGGGCTTTGGCTACACCTTC
CATNTGGFGYTF
>TRBJ2-2|TRBV14|NA|TRBD1
TGTGCCAGCAGCCAACAACAGGGGTCCGGGGAGCTGTTTTTT
CASSQQQGSGELFF
>TRBJ1-1|TRBV18|NA|TRBD1
TGTGCCAGCTCACCTAGCGCAGGGGGCGCGGGGTCTGAAGCTTTCTTT
CASSPSAGGAGSEAFF
>TRBJ2-1|TRBV7-9|NA|NA
TGTGCCAGCAGCCACAGACCCGGGAAACTCGGAGAAAATGAGCAGTTCTTC
CASSHRPGKLGENEQFF
>TRBJ1-5|TRBV6-2/TRBV6-3|NA|NA
TGTGCCAGCAGCATTACAGGGTTCGGCAATCAGCCCCAGCATTTT
CASSITGFGNQPQHF
>TRBJ2-3|TRBV19|NA|TRBD1
TGTGCCAGTGCCGGGACAGCGCTCGTGGGGGATACGCAGTATTTT
CASAGTALVGDTQYF
>TRBJ1-1|TRBV9|NA|NA
TGTGCCAGCAGCGTAGGGTGGCTCATGAACACTGAAGCTTTCTTT
CASSVGWLMNTEAFF
>TRBJ2-2|TRBV4-3|NA|TRBD2
TGCGCCAGCAGCCACGAGCCGCGGGGGGGCGGCACCGGGGAGCTGTTTTTT
CASSHEPRGGGTGELFF
>TRBJ1-5|TRBV2|NA|NA
TGTGCCAGCAGTGACGGCGGGTATCAGCCCCAGCATTTT
CASSDGGYQPQHF
>TRBJ1-1|TRBV6-5|NA|NA
TGTGCCAGCAGTTACTCACTCCAGGCTTTGAACACTGAAGCTTTCTTT
CASSYSLQALNTEAFF
>TRBJ2-3|TRBV7-8|few|TRBD2
TGTGCCAGCAGCTTAGGCGGGGGGGGCACAGATACGCAGTATTTT
CASSLGGGGTDTQYF
>TRBJ2-2|TRBV6-2/TRBV6-3|NA|NA
TGTGCCAGCAGTTATGTGCGCCAGGGGATGAACACCGGGGAGCTGTTTTTT
CASSYVRQGMNTGELFF
>TRBJ1-1|TRBV6-5|NA|NA
TGTGCCAGCAGGACGGGGTTGAACACTGAAGCTTTCTTT
CASRTGLNTEAFF
>TRBJ2-3|TRBV5-6|NA|NA
TGTGCCAGCAGCCCGGTCCCTTTGAGCACAGATACGCAGTATTTT
CASSPVPLSTDTQYF
>TRBJ1-2|TRBV6-2/TRBV6-3|NA|TRBD1
TGTGCCAGCAGTCCCGACAGGGGAGGCGGCTACACCTTC
CASSPDRGGGYTF
>TRBJ1-2|TRBV6-4|NA|NA
TGTGCCAGCAGTGACCCCCCGACAGGATTCTTCTATGGCTACACCTTC
CASSDPPTGFFYGYTF
>TRBJ2-7|TRBV6-1|NA|NA
TGTGCCAGCAGTGAAACAGGCAAGGAGCAGTACTTC
CASSETGKEQYF
>TRBJ2-5|TRBV19|NA|TRBD2
TGTGCCAGTAGTATATCTTCGGGGGGGCCTACAGACCCCCAAGAGACCCAGTACTTC
CASSISSGGPTDPQETQYF
>TRBJ2-7|TRBV4-3|NA|TRBD1
TGCGCCAGCAACCCACCACCTCAGGGGGCCCATTACGAGCAGTACTTC
CASNPPPQGAHYEQYF
>TRBJ2-5|TRBV2|NA|NA
TGTGCCAGCAGCCCCGACTGGTACCAATCACAAGAGACCCAGTACTTC
CASSPDWYQSQETQYF
>TRBJ2-1|TRBV7-2|medium-sized|NA
TGTGCCAGCAGCTTAGCGGGGACTTACAATGAGCAGTTCTTC
CASSLAGTYNEQFF
>TRBJ2-1|TRBV19|NA|NA
TGTGCCAGTAGTTCGTCTAGTAGCTCCTACAATGAGCAGTTCTTC
CASSSSSSSYNEQFF
>TRBJ2-3|TRBV6-6|NA|TRBD2
TGTGCCAGCAAGGAACTAGCGGGAGTGGCAGATACGCAGTATTTT
CASKELAGVADTQYF
>TRBJ2-1|TRBV3-1/TRBV3-2|NA|TRBD2
TGTGCCAGCAGCCTCGGGACTAGCGGGTCCTACAATGAGCAGTTCTTC
CASSLGTSGSYNEQFF
>TRBJ2-7|TRBV2|NA|NA
TGTGCCAGCGGGGAACAGGGTAAGGGCGAGCAGTACTTC
CASGEQGKGEQYF
>TRBJ1-1|TRBV2|NA|TRBD1
TGTGCCAGCAGAACACCCCTGACAGGGGGCGAAACTGAAGCTTTCTTT
CASRTPLTGGETEAFF